Detailed here is one TCR beta chain. Its antigen is unknown. Nothing much larger sits one base from this clone, and base qualities are not available. These data are taken from a study of graft-versus-host responses after intestinal transplantation (dated by TCRdb to the early 2020s). Concerning the study at large: The transplants that recipients got were multivisceral, liver-intestinal, or isolated intestinal. Instead of going to the commercial service, samples from a few later patients were sequenced in-house on an Illumina MiSeq and processed with MiXCR. A cohort of approximately 23 intestinal transplant recipients, including one retransplant, was enrolled, and 3 patients lacking pretransplant specimens were excluded. Alloreactive clones were identified by sequencing pre-transplant mixed lymphocyte reaction products and comparing these products with unstimulated pre-transplant donor and recipient T cells. Every recipient was given anti-thymocyte globulin induction, then maintenance tacrolimus and steroids for 3 to 4 years. After intestinal transplantation, graft-versus-host and host-versus-graft alloreactive T cell clones in the graft, circulation and bone marrow were tracked using bulk TCR-beta CDR3 sequencing. A peak of at least 4% donor T cells among recipient peripheral blood mononuclear cells was the definition used for donor T cell macrochimerism.

What the study reported, not specific to this receptor: In patients with donor T cell macrochimerism, the allografts had high GvH to HvG T cell clonal ratios. The conclusions were limited by the relatively low number and heterogeneity of the intestinal transplant patients. Early after transplant, declines in HvG clones were associated with peak levels of circulating GvH clones. GvH clones turned up in recipient bone marrow, with some appearing earlier in ileal mucosa or blood, a pattern consistent with an intestinal mucosal origin.

The protocol used for the library was the immunoSEQ multiplex PCR assay. For most patients, genomic DNA was isolated with the Qiagen DNeasy Blood and Tissue Kit and shipped frozen to Adaptive Biotechnologies for TCR sequencing. For most patients, genomic DNA was subjected to high-throughput TCR-beta CDR3 sequencing by Adaptive Biotechnologies. The original methods were these. TCR sequencing data were retrieved from Adaptive's ImmunoSEQ software for about 17 patients, whereas a few other patients were processed with MiXCR and VDJtools. CD4 versus CD8 sorting errors were corrected by removing sequences found in both subsets at a frequency ratio below 5:1. CDR3 nucleotide sequences shared between donor and recipient were removed because their origin could not be assigned. To be classed as alloreactive, a clone needed at least 2-fold expansion over unstimulated cells and a minimum CFSE-low frequency of 0.002% (template counts) or 0.001% (read counts). Clones were considered mappable if detected in sequenced pre-transplant spleen, lymph node, or MLR CFSE-low populations of the donor or recipient. Cumulative frequency of alloreactive clones was calculated as a percentage of all sequences weighted by copy number. In TCRdb, the immuneACCESS table is reduced to in-frame sequences with V and J assigned. These tables do not hold every clone; where another copy was compared, an unresolved V gene accounts for under half, and the others remain unexplained. V, J and clone size derive from that table, while D and trimming were established from the DNA sequence. The table for this sample lists tens of thousands of clones; 93% of them were counted only once. The ten largest make up roughly 23% of the sample.

The meaning of the sample's time point label: cells obtained before transplantation from donor or recipient. CD3+CD4+ and CD3+CD8+ populations were FACS-sorted from unstimulated pre-transplant donor and recipient cells taken from spleen or lymph nodes. The CDR3, cysteine through phenylalanine, is 15 amino acids long. Only the CDR3 part of the read is kept: 45 bases, read in frame from the first base. V loses 6 bases, J loses 5 bases, and the germline ends lie 16 bases apart. CDR1 and CDR2 are drawn from the germline V gene (reference sequence): MNHEY, SMNVEV. This specimen consisted of unstimulated CD8+ T cells sorted from spleen or lymph node cells, obtained before transplant. The receptor chain draws on TRBV27 and TRBJ1-4; 5 matching bases give a weak D call of TRBD1. This TCR was sampled from a human donor who was the organ donor for an intestinal transplant. The DNA sequence reads TGTGCCAGCAGCCGGACATTTGGGCAGAATGAAAAACTGTTTTTT. The resulting protein is CASSRTFGQNEKLFF.